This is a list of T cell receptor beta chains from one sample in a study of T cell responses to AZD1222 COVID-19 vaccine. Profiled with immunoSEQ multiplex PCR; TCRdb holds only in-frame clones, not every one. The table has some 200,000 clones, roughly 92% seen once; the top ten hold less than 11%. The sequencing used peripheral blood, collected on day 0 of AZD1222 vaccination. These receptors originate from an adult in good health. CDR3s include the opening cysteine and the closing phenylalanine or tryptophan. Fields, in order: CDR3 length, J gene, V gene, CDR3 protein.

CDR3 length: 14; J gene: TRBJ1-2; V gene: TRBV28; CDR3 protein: CASSGQHIPYGYTF
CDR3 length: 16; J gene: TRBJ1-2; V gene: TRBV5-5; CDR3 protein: CASSSGTRGYQYGYTF
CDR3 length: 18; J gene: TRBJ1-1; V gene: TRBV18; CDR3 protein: CASSPPIRQGLWNTEAFF
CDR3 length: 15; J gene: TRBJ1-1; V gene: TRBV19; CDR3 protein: CASSILSGLNTEAFF
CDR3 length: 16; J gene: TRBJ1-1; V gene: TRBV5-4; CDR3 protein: CASSTSGGTIYTEAFF
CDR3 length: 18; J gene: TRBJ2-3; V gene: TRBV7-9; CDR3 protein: CASSPDRTGGTGTDTQYF
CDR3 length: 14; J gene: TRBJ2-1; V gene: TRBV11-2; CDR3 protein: CASSWGLADNEQFF
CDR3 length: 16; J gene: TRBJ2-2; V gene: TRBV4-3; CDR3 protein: CASSQEREILTGELFF
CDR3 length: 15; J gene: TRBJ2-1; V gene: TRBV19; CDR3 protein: CASSIASGTVNEQFF
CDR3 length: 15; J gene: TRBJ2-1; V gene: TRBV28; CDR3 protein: CASSLTSGSYNEQFF
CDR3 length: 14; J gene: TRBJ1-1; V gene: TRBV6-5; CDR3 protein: CASSRQGAGTEAFF
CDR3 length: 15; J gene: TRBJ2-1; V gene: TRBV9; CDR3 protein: CASSASGGVNNEQFF
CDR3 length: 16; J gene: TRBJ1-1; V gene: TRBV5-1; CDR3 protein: CASSLGQGGTFTEAFF
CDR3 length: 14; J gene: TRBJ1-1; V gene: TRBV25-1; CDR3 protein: CASSVQGRNTEAFF
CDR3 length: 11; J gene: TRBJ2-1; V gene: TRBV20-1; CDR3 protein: CSAIPNNEQFF
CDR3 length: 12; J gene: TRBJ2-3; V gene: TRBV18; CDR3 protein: CASSPRRDTQYF
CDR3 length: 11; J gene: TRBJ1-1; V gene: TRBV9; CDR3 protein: CASGENTEAFF
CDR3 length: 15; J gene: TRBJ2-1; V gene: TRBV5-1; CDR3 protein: CASSGMTVLGGYQFF
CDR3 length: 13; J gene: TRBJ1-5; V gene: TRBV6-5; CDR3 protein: CASRVGSNQPQHF
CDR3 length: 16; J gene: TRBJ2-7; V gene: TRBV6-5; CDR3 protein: CASSYPRGSPSYEQYF
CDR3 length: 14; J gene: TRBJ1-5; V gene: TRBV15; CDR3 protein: CATSRRQGNQPQHF
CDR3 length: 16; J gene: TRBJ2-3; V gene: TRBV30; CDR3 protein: CAWSVLAARGIDTQYF
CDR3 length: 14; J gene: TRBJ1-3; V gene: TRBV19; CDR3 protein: CASTRTASGNTIYF
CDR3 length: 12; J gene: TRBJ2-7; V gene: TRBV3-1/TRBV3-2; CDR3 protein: CASSHGGVEQYF
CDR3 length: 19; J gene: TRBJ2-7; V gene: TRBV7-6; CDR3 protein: CASSSRGLAGDWGGPEQYF
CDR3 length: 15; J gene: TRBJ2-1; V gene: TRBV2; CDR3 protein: CASRGTSGTNNEQFF
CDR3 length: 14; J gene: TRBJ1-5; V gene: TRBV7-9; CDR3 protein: CASSTTGSNQPQHF
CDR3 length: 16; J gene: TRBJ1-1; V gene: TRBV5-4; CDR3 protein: CASSLSGARVNTEAFF
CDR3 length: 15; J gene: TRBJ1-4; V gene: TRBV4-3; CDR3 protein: CASSQDYRRGEKLFF
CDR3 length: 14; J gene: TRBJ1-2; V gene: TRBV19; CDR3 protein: CASNAETGLFGYTF
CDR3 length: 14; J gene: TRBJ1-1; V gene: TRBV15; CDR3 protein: CATSRNRGRTEAFF
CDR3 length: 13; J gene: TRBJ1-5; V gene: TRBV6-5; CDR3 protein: CASRGQPNQPQHF
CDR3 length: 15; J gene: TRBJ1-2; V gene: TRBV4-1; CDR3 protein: CASSQNQGAGYGYTF
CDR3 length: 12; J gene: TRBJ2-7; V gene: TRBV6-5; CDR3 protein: CASSGRGAEQYF
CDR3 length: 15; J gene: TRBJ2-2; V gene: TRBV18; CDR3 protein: CASSPRGTATGELFF
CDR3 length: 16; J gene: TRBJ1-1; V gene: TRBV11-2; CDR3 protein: CASSLEEGGENTEAFF
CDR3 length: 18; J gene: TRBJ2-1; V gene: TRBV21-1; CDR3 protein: CASDPGLRDLSSYNEQFF
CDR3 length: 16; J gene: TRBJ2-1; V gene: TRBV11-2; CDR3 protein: CASRSQAGPSYNEQFF
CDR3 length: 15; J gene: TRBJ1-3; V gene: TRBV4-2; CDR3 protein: CASSRGQGAGNTIYF
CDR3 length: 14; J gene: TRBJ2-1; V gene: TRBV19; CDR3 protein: CATSRDSSYNEQFF
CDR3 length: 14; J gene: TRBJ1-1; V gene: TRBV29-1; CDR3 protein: CSVPRTGLNTEAFF
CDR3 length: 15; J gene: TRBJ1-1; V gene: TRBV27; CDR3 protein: CASSLQGRVDTEAFF
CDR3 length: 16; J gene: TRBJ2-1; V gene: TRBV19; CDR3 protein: CASSQQAGGSINEQFF
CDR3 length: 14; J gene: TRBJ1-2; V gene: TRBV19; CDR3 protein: CASSIGGQLNGYTF
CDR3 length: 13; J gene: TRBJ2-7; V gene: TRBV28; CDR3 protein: CASSRPGGNEQYF
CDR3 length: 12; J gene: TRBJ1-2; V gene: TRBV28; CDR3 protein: CASSFEGYGYTF
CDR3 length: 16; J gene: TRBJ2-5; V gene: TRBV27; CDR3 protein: CASSPPRLAGQETQYF
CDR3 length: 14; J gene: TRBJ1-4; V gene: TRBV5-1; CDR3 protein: CASSFPGSGRKLFF
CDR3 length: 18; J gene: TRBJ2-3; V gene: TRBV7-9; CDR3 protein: CASSLALGMRGATDTQYF
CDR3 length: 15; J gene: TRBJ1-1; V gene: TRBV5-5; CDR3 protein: CASSLLERMNTEAFF
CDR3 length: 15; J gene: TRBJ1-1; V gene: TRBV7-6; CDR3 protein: CASSLRTVMNTEAFF
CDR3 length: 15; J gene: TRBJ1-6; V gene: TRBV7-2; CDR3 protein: CASSAEVVSNSPLHF
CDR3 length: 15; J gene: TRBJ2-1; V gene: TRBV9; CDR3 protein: CASSVVEAFSDEQFF
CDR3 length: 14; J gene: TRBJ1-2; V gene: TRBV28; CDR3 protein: CASSPFTGNYGYTF